The next 3 T cell receptor beta chains were all read from a single sample in a study of cytomegalovirus exposure and HLA in healthy donors. 60 Vbeta and 13 Jbeta primers were used in PCR. This table comes from immunoSEQ multiplex PCR, and its TCRdb copy is limited to in-frame clones, with some not included. The listing records approximately 110,000 clones. The sample consisted of PBMCs. These receptors were taken from a man under 40 in good health and CMV-seronegative.

The chain has TRBV25-1 and TRBJ1-6, with 7 bases identical to TRBD1. The CDR3 sequence is 11 residues long. CDR1 is MGHDK and CDR2 is SYGVNS in the germline V gene. The V gene end was trimmed by 4 bases and the J gene end by 13 bases; junction bases not matched to a gene: 1. CDR3 loop: CASSGRGPLHF. The CDR3 coding sequence is TGTGCCAGCAGTGGCAGGGGGCCCCTCCACTTT.

The chain employs TRBV30 and TRBJ2-1; 8 bases match TRBD2. CDR1 GTSNPN and CDR2 SVGIG come from the germline V gene (reference sequence). After removal of 2 bases from V and 0 bases from J, the junction contained 9 bases not matched to a gene. CDR3 length equals 17 residues. CDR3 nucleotides: TGTGCCTGGAGTACGGCGGGAGGTTTAGGCTCCTACAATGAGCAGTTCTTC. Its translation: CAWSTAGGLGSYNEQFF.

The chain carries TRBV5-6 and TRBJ1-5; tentatively, D is TRBD1 (6 bases). Trimming cost V 0 bases and J 0 bases, with 13 bases left between them. This CDR3 has 17 amino acids. From germline, CDR1 is SGHDT and CDR2 YYEEEE. The CDR3 loop reads CASSLGTAVYSNQPQHF. The CDR3 coding sequence is TGTGCCAGCAGCTTGGGGACAGCAGTGTATAGCAATCAGCCCCAGCATTTT.